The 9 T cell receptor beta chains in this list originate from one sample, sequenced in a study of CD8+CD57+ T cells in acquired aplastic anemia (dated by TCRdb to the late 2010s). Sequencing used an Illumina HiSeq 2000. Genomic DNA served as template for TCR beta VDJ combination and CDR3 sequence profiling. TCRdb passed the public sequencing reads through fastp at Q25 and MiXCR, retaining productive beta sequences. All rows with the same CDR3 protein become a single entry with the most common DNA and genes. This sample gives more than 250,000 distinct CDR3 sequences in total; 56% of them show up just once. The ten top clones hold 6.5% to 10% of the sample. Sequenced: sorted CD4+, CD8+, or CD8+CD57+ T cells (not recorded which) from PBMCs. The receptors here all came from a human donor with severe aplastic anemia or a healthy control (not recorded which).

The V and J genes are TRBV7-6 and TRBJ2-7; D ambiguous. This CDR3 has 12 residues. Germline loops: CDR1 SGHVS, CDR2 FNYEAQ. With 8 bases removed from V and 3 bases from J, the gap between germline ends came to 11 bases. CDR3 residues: CASRVPDYEQYF. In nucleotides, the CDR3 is TGTGCCAGCCGAGTCCCTGACTACGAGCAGTACTTC.

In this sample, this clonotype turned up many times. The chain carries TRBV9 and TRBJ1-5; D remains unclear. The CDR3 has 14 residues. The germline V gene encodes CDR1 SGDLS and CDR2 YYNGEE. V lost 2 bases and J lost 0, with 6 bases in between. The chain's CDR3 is CASSVTDSNQPQHF. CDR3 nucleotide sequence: TGTGCCAGCAGCGTTACAGATAGCAATCAGCCCCAGCATTTT.

CDR3 residues: CASSFSRGDGENTEAFF. The CDR3 region has the DNA TGCGCCAGCAGCTTCTCCAGGGGGGATGGGGAGAACACTGAAGCTTTCTTT. The chain employs TRBV5-1 and TRBJ1-1; 7 nucleotides agree with TRBD1. The CDR3 runs 17 residues. Trimming removed 2 bases from V and 1 base from J; junction bases left unmatched: 11. Germline V gene sequence: CDR1 SGHRS, CDR2 YFSETQ.

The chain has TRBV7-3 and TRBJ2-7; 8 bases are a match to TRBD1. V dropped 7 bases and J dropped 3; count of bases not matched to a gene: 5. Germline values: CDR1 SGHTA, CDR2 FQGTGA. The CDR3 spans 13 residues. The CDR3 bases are TGTGCCAGCACCAAGGACAGGGTCTACGAGCAGTACTTC. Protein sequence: CASTKDRVYEQYF.

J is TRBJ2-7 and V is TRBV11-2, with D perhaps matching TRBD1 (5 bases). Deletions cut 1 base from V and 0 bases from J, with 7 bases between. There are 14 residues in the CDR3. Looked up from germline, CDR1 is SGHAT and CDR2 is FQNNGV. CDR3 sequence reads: CASSLGQNSYEQYF. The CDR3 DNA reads TGTGCCAGCAGCTTAGGACAGAACTCCTACGAGCAGTACTTC. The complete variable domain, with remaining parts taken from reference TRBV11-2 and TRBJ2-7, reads EAGVAQSPRYKIIEKRQSVAFWCNPISGHATLYWYQQILGQGPKLLIQFQNNGVVDDSQLPKDRFSAERLKGVDSTLKIQPAKLEDSAVYLCASSLGQNSYEQYFGPGTRLTVT.

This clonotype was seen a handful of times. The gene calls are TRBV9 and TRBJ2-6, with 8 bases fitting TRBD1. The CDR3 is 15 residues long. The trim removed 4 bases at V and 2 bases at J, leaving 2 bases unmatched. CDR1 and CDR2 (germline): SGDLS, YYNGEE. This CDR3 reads CASSMTGAGANVLTF. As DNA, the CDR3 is TGTGCCAGCAGCATGACAGGGGCTGGGGCCAACGTCCTGACTTTC.

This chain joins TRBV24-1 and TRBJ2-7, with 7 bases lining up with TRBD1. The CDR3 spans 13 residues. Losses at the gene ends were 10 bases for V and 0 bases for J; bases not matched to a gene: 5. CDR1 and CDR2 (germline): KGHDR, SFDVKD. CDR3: CATQGQNSYEQYF. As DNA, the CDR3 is TGTGCCACGCAGGGACAGAACTCCTACGAGCAGTACTTC.

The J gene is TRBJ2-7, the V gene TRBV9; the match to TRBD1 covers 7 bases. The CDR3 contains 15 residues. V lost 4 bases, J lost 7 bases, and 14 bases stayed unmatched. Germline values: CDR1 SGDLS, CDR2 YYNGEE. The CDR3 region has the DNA TGTGCCAGCAGCCCTAGGGGGAACAGGGGTGGTGAGCAGTACTTC. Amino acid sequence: CASSPRGNRGGEQYF.

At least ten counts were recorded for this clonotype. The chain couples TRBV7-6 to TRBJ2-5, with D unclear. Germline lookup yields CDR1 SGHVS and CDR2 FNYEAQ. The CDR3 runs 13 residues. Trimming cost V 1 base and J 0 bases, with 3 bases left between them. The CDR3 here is CASSLGNQETQYF. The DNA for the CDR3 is TGTGCCAGCAGCTTAGGCAACCAAGAGACCCAGTACTTC. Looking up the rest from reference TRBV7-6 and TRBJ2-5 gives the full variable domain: GAGVSQSPRYKVTKRGQDVALRCDPISGHVSLYWYRQALGQGPEFLTYFNYEAQQDKSGLPNDRFSAERPEGSISTLTIQRTEQRDSAMYRCASSLGNQETQYFGPGTRLLVL.